Shown below are 27 T cell receptor beta chains from a single sample sequenced in a study of OX40 agonist ivuxolimab in advanced cancers. The assay was immunoSEQ multiplex PCR, and TCRdb's table has in-frame clones only and misses some. The table has 43,000 or so clones, approximately 86% seen once; the top ten hold under 40%. Sequenced here: CD4+ or CD8+ T cells sorted from blood, sampled in a trial of the OX40 agonist ivuxolimab. The receptor source for this set is an adult with an advanced solid tumor such as melanoma, head and neck, liver or kidney cancer.

This rearrangement joins TRBV11-2 to TRBJ2-5, with 8 nucleotides matching TRBD2. The DNA end lines up better with TRBJ2-7; the J call may be wrong. In germline, CDR1 is SGHAT, CDR2 FQNNGV. The CDR3 consists of 15 residues. The CDR3 DNA reads TGTGCCAGCAGGTACACTAGCGGTTCCTCCTACGAGCAGTACTTC. Protein: CASRYTSGSSYEQYF.

The V call is TRBV6-1, the J call TRBJ1-4; a possible D gene is TRBD1 (6 bases). CDR1 is MNHNS, CDR2 SASEGT, per germline. The CDR3 length is 13 residues. Trimming removed 8 bases from V and 12 bases from J, with 19 bases in between. The CDR3 coding sequence is TGTGCCAGCCAAGAGAGGGGGTATGAGGAACTGTTTTTT. Its protein product is CASQERGYEELFF.

Only one count was recorded for this clone. This chain joins TRBV9 and TRBJ1-6, with D possibly TRBD1 on 5 matching bases. The V end lost 0 bases, the J end lost 5 bases, and 12 bases lay between the germline ends. CDR1 and CDR2 (germline): SGDLS, YYNGEE. The CDR3 is 16 residues long. For the CDR3, the DNA is TGTGCCAGCAGCGTAGATGCAGGGTATAATAATTCACCCCTCCACTTT. Protein sequence: CASSVDAGYNNSPLHF.

The chain combines TRBV6-4 with TRBJ1-3, with unresolved D. The V gene's germline CDR1 is MRHNA and CDR2 SNTAGT. The CDR3 is 14 amino acids. V lost 6 bases and J lost 5, with 14 bases in between. Here the CDR3 reads CASSGRLTRNTIYF. As DNA, the CDR3 is TGTGCCAGCAGCGGACGACTGACCAGAAACACCATATATTTT.

This rearrangement joins TRBV11-2 to TRBJ2-3; perhaps TRBD1 as D (6 bases). The CDR3 has 16 residues. Trimming cost V 1 base and J 3 bases, with 14 bases left between them. Germline CDR1 is SGHAT and CDR2 is FQNNGV. Here the CDR3 reads CASSLVWTATTDTQYF. In nucleotides, the CDR3 is TGTGCCAGCAGCTTAGTTTGGACAGCTACAACAGATACGCAGTATTTT.

The gene calls are TRBV15 and TRBJ2-7; D may be TRBD2 (5 bases). This CDR3 is 13 amino acids long. V lost 0 bases to trimming and J lost 4 bases, with 7 bases between them. Germline V gives CDR1 LNHNV, CDR2 YYDKDF (reference sequence). Written as DNA, the CDR3 is TGTGCCACCAGCAGAGAGACGGGGTACGAGCAGTACTTC. It specifies CATSRETGYEQYF.

This chain uses TRBV6-6 with TRBJ1-2; TRBD1 matches at 7 bases. CDR1 is MNHNY, CDR2 SVGAGI, per germline (reference sequence). V gave up 2 bases and J gave up 2 bases; unmatched junction bases: 5. The CDR3 totals 15 residues. The chain's CDR3 is CASSYAGTENYGYTF. CDR3 nucleotides: TGTGCCAGCAGTTACGCCGGGACAGAAAACTATGGCTACACCTTC.

This chain links TRBV6-6 with TRBJ1-1; 8 bases fit TRBD1. Germline CDR1 reads MNHNY; CDR2 reads SVGAGI (reference sequence). This CDR3 contains 14 residues. The J segment lost 0 bases and the V segment lost 5 bases, leaving 2 bases of the junction unmatched. In DNA form, the CDR3 reads TGTGCCAGCAGTACCAGGGGGCTGAACACTGAAGCTTTCTTT. The encoded protein is CASSTRGLNTEAFF.

This clone was detected a few times. The chain is built from TRBV10-3 and TRBJ2-5, with TRBD1 identical over 11 bases. The germline V gene encodes CDR1 ENHRY and CDR2 SYGVKD. This CDR3 region has 15 residues. V was pared by 4 bases and J by 5 bases, with 6 bases of the junction left unmatched. In nucleotides, the CDR3 is TGTGCCATCAGTGGTCGGACAGGGGGCGCGGAGACCCAGTACTTC. Translation: CAISGRTGGAETQYF.

As DNA, the CDR3 is TGTGCCAGCAGCTTAGAGAGGGGAGCGTACTACGAGCAGTACTTC. Translating gives CASSLERGAYYEQYF. The chain links TRBV7-2 to TRBJ2-7; D tentatively fits TRBD1 or TRBD2 (5 bases each). Germline V gene lookup returns CDR1 SGHTA and CDR2 FQGNSA. The CDR3 is made up of 15 amino acids. The germline V and J ends were trimmed by 1 base and 3 bases, with 13 bases remaining between them.

The rearrangement links TRBV4-1 to TRBJ1-5; D gene unclear. This CDR3 spans 14 amino acids. Germline CDR1 and CDR2: MGHRA and YSYEKL. V was clipped by 0 bases and J by 6 bases, with 9 bases between them. The CDR3 sequence: CASSQDRGTQPQHF. The DNA for the CDR3 is TGCGCCAGCAGCCAAGATCGGGGAACTCAGCCCCAGCATTTT.

The chain employs TRBV9 and TRBJ2-3; D may be TRBD2 (7 bases). This CDR3 is 16 amino acids long. Germline CDR1 is SGDLS and CDR2 is YYNGEE. Trimming cost V 3 bases and J 0 bases, with 14 bases left between them. CDR3 sequence: CASSGGRERSTDTQYF. The CDR3 DNA is TGTGCCAGCAGCGGGGGGCGGGAGAGAAGCACAGATACGCAGTATTTT.

The V call is TRBV29-1, the J call TRBJ1-2; possibly TRBD1 for D (5 bases). The ends were cut back, 0 bases at V and 8 bases at J, with 10 bases in the middle. Germline V gives CDR1 SQVTM, CDR2 ANQGSEA. This CDR3 has 12 residues. The CDR3 DNA reads as TGCAGCGTTGAAGATTGGGGCTACGGCTACACCTTC. This translates into CSVEDWGYGYTF.

CDR3 nucleotides: TGCGCCAGCAGCTCAGGGCCCGCAGACAAGACCCAGTACTTC. Protein sequence: CASSSGPADKTQYF. The V and J genes are TRBV5-1 and TRBJ2-5; maybe TRBD1 (5 bases). CDR3 length: 14 amino acids. V lost 3 bases and J lost 6, with 15 bases in between. The germline V gene encodes CDR1 SGHRS and CDR2 YFSETQ.

This clone was recorded once. The chain combines TRBV6-1 with TRBJ1-2, with D unclear. CDR1 and CDR2 (germline): MNHNS, SASEGT. Trimming pared 2 bases from V and 8 bases from J, leaving 3 bases between. The CDR3 sequence is 10 residues long. The CDR3 nucleotides read TGTGCCAGCAGTGAACTGGGCTACACCTTC. It yields the protein CASSELGYTF.

The chain has TRBV5-5 and TRBJ2-1; 7 positions match TRBD2. The CDR3 runs 15 residues. J gave up 8 bases and V 4 bases, and 12 bases lay outside the gene matches. Germline CDR1 is SGHKS and CDR2 is YYEKEE (reference sequence). The CDR3, as DNA: TGTGCCAGCAGCCCCCATCCCGGGACTATGGATGAGCAGTTCTTC. It translates to CASSPHPGTMDEQFF.

The J gene is TRBJ2-2, the V gene TRBV19; TRBD1 agrees at 9 bases. Germline trimming cut 9 bases from V and 5 bases from J; bases unmatched to any gene: 7. The CDR3 spans 14 residues. In germline, CDR1 is LNHDA, CDR2 SQIVND (reference sequence). The CDR3 here is CASNRGRGTGELFF. The CDR3 coding sequence is TGTGCCAGCAACAGGGGGCGAGGGACCGGGGAGCTGTTTTTT.

V gene TRBV19 combines with J gene TRBJ2-7; D gene uncertain. CDR1 and CDR2 from the germline V gene are LNHDA and SQIVND (reference sequence). V was clipped by 10 bases and J by 3 bases, with 19 bases between them. The CDR3 is made up of 14 amino acids. CDR3 in DNA: TGTGCCACGACGAGAAGTGGGCTATTCTACGAGCAGTACTTC. Its translation: CATTRSGLFYEQYF.

In DNA, the CDR3 is TGTGCCAGCAGTGAAGCCGATGGCACTGAAGCTTTCTTT. It is translated as CASSEADGTEAFF. J is TRBJ1-1 and V is TRBV6-1; D gene ambiguous. This CDR3 comprises 13 residues. Looked up from germline, CDR1 is MNHNS and CDR2 is SASEGT. The V gene lost 0 bases and the J gene lost 4 bases, with 6 bases spanning the gap.

The CDR3 is CASSKKTGQTYEQYF. The CDR3, as DNA: TGTGCCAGCAGCAAGAAGACCGGACAGACCTACGAGCAGTACTTC. This chain joins TRBV5-4 and TRBJ2-7; the D gene is possibly TRBD1 (6 bases). The CDR3 has 15 residues. The V and J ends lost 4 bases and 2 bases respectively, with 16 bases between them. The germline V gene encodes CDR1 SGHNT and CDR2 YYREEE (reference sequence).

The chain employs TRBV29-1 and TRBJ2-2; D unclear. Germline CDR1 SQVTM, CDR2 ANQGSEA. This CDR3 comprises 11 residues. V gave up 7 bases and J gave up 3 bases, with 6 bases separating them. The CDR3 sequence: CSAQYTGELFF. The CDR3 DNA is TGCAGCGCGCAGTACACCGGGGAGCTGTTTTTT.

The V and J genes are TRBV6-1 and TRBJ2-5, with a possible D match to TRBD2 (5 bases). Germline values: CDR1 MNHNS, CDR2 SASEGT. This CDR3 contains 14 residues. V was clipped by 4 bases and J by 5 bases, with 14 bases between them. The CDR3 DNA is TGTGCCAGCAGTGGTTCCGGGGTGGGGGAGACCCAGTACTTC. Translating it yields CASSGSGVGETQYF.

The chain combines TRBV4-2 with TRBJ2-2, with TRBD2 identical over 8 bases. This CDR3 spans 20 amino acids. With 4 bases clipped from V and 6 bases from J, the junction kept 22 bases outside the gene matches. The germline V gene encodes CDR1 LGHNA and CDR2 YNFKEQ. CDR3: CASSPIEYRSGGPRAGELFF. The CDR3 DNA sequence: TGTGCCAGCAGCCCCATAGAGTACCGAAGCGGGGGCCCGAGGGCCGGGGAGCTGTTTTTT.

The chain couples TRBV7-1 to TRBJ2-3; TRBD2 matches 10 bases. TRBV7-1 is annotated as an ORF whose role is uncertain. With 5 bases clipped from V and 2 bases from J, the junction kept 7 bases outside the gene matches. The CDR3 sequence is 16 residues long. Written as DNA, the CDR3 is TGTGCCAGCAGCGCTAGCGGGGGTTTGGTCACAGATACGCAGTATTTT. This gives the protein CASSASGGLVTDTQYF.

The chain employs TRBV12-5 and TRBJ1-1; 8 bases match TRBD1. There are 14 residues in the CDR3. Germline V gene lookup returns CDR1 LGHNT and CDR2 FRNRAP. Trimming at V came to 1 base and at J to 6 bases, leaving 4 bases not matched to a gene. CDR3 coding DNA: TGTGCTAGTGGTTTGGGACAGGGGAAAGCTGAAGCTTTCTTT. This gives the protein CASGLGQGKAEAFF.

The V gene is TRBV27, the J gene TRBJ1-5; possibly TRBD1 for D (5 bases). The CDR3 contains 14 residues. The germline V gene encodes CDR1 MNHEY and CDR2 SMNVEV (reference sequence). Trimming removed 8 bases from V and 3 bases from J, with 14 bases in between. CDR3 in amino acids: CASRRGEPNQPQHF. The CDR3 DNA reads TGTGCCAGCCGCCGAGGGGAACCCAATCAGCCCCAGCATTTT.

The chain combines TRBV7-9 with TRBJ2-7, with unresolved D. Trimming took off 5 bases at V and 7 bases at J, with 15 bases between the two ends. CDR1 and CDR2 from the germline V gene are SEHNR and FQNEAQ (reference sequence). CDR3 length: 13 amino acids. The CDR3 sequence is CASSHGGLGEQYF. CDR3 DNA: TGTGCCAGCAGCCACGGCGGTCTAGGTGAGCAGTACTTC.